The sequence of this TCR beta chain was determined in a study of radiation and T cells in renal cell carcinoma. At the level of the study: Nephrectomy followed 15 Gy stereotactic body radiation by 4 weeks.

The method was immunoSEQ multiplex PCR; TCRdb's version includes in-frame clones alone and lacks a portion of them. The repertoire holds around 140,000 clones, with 70% to 90% as singletons. Stated time point: baseline pretreatment blood. Treatment given: 15 Gy SBRT to primary tumor, nephrectomy 4 weeks later. Radiation-treated patients gave blood at baseline, week 2 and week 4. The CDR3 is made up of 14 amino acids. The ends were cut back, 3 bases at V and 0 bases at J, with 8 bases in the middle. Germline V gene lookup returns CDR1 MNHEY and CDR2 SMNVEV (reference sequence). This specimen consisted of blood, obtained from a patient whose treatment included radiotherapy and nephrectomy. This receptor was obtained from a woman between 50 and 59 years old with renal cell carcinoma. The chain uses TRBV27 and TRBJ2-5; no clear D gene. This CDR3 reads CASSFGRYQETQYF. The CDR3 coding sequence is TGTGCCAGCAGTTTCGGGCGGTACCAAGAGACCCAGTACTTC.